The sequence of this T cell receptor beta chain was determined in a study of shared clonotypes between healthy human individuals. About the research overall: The study drew on a couple of women and three men aged 18 to 49 as donors.

The study enrolled healthy HIV-negative adults without recent acute infections or vaccinations as donors. Germline CDR1 MNHEY, CDR2 SVGAGI. This CDR3 region has 14 residues. Between the trimmed V and J ends, which lost 0 bases and 5 bases, there was a span of 10 bases. The table came from immunoSEQ multiplex PCR; TCRdb's copy has only in-frame clones and leaves some out. The table lists under 2,500,000 clones, almost 96% of them singletons. This TCR derives from a young man in good health. The sample was naive CD4+ T cells sorted from blood. The subset is: CD45RA+ positively selected. The chain joins TRBV6-5 to TRBJ1-2, with D perhaps matching TRBD1 (5 bases). The CDR3 spells CASSYSVQVYGYTF. CDR3 coding DNA: TGTGCCAGCAGTTACTCCGTACAGGTTTATGGCTACACCTTC.